Following are 30 T cell receptor beta chains from one sample sequenced in a study of T cells in localized non-small cell lung cancer. Only in-frame clones appear in the TCRdb table, and some are missing; sequencing was by immunoSEQ multiplex PCR. The repertoire holds roughly 2,100 clones, with 20% to 25% as singletons. This sample comprised lung tumor tissue, obtained before any cancer treatment. Receptor source: a woman aged 35 to 70 with stage II squamous cell lung carcinoma.

CDR3 sequence: CASSLSRDRGIRYTF. DNA of the CDR3: TGTGCCAGCTCACTGAGTCGGGACAGGGGTATTCGCTACACCTTC. V is TRBV18 and J is TRBJ1-2; 10 nucleotides line up with TRBD1. This CDR3 comprises 15 residues. CDR1 and CDR2 (germline): KGHSH, LQKENI. Losses at the gene ends were 4 bases for V and 9 bases for J; bases not matched to a gene: 11. The whole variable domain, remainder taken from reference TRBV18 and TRBJ1-2, is NAGVMQNPRHLVRRRGQEARLRCSPMKGHSHVYWYRQLPEEGLKFMVYLQKENIIDESGMPKERFSAEFPKEGPSILRIQQVVRGDSAAYFCASSLSRDRGIRYTFGSGTRLTVV.

This chain joins TRBV11-3 and TRBJ1-2, with 8 bases fitting TRBD1. The germline gives CDR1 SGHNT, CDR2 YENEEA. The junction had 7 bases not matched to a gene; V was cut back by 4 bases and J by 6 bases. The CDR3 sequence is 14 residues long. CDR3 sequence (DNA): TGTGCCAGCAGCTCCTTGGACAGGGCCAATGGCTACACCTTC. Protein sequence: CASSSLDRANGYTF. The full variable domain, completed using reference TRBV11-3 and TRBJ1-2, is EAGVVQSPRYKIIEKKQPVAFWCNPISGHNTLYWYLQNLGQGPELLIRYENEEAVDDSQLPKDRFSAERLKGVDSTLKIQPAELGDSAVYLCASSSLDRANGYTFGSGTRLTVV.

This clone was found a few times. The V gene is TRBV7-1, the J gene TRBJ1-1; D possibly corresponds to TRBD1 (6 bases). TRBV7-1 is an ORF for which the function is uncertain. The CDR3 consists of 13 residues. V was cut by 2 bases and J by 5 bases, with 9 bases left in between. The CDR3 DNA reads TGTGCCAGCAGCTCAACAGGGTTGACTGAAGCTTTCTTT. It codes for CASSSTGLTEAFF.

This clone was seen a few times. The rearrangement uses TRBV5-1 and TRBJ2-1, with TRBD2 matching over 11 bases. The V gene's germline CDR1 is SGHRS and CDR2 YFSETQ. V was clipped by 3 bases and J by 11 bases; unmatched bases: 13. The CDR3 runs to 16 residues. CDR3 sequence: CASSSGGGLAEMKQFF. Here the CDR3 DNA reads TGCGCCAGCAGCTCAGGGGGGGGACTAGCGGAAATGAAGCAGTTCTTC.

The V gene is TRBV19, the J gene TRBJ2-7; 13 bases map to TRBD2. CDR1 and CDR2 from the germline V gene are LNHDA and SQIVND (reference sequence). V lost 4 bases, J lost 0 bases, and 6 bases stayed unmatched. The CDR3 totals 17 residues. CDR3 residues: CASSKRGLAGDSYEQYF. DNA for the CDR3: TGTGCCAGTAGTAAACGAGGACTAGCGGGGGACTCCTACGAGCAGTACTTC.

The chain recombines TRBV28 with TRBJ1-1; maybe TRBD1 (6 bases). Trimming removed 8 bases from V and 2 bases from J, with 15 bases in between. The CDR3 sequence is 14 residues long. Per the germline V gene, CDR1 is MDHEN and CDR2 is SYDVKM. The CDR3 bases are TGTGCCAGCGGTCCGGGGGCCCTAAACACTGAAGCTTTCTTT. Translating gives CASGPGALNTEAFF.

The V gene is TRBV18, the J gene TRBJ1-2; tentative D call: TRBD1 (6 bases). Germline CDR1 reads KGHSH; CDR2 reads LQKENI. The CDR3 length is 16 residues. V was cut by 3 bases and J by 3 bases, with 17 bases left in between. The CDR3 sequence is CASSPGRNRDDYGYTF. The CDR3 coding sequence is TGTGCCAGCTCACCGGGTCGAAACAGGGACGACTATGGCTACACCTTC.

V gene TRBV19 combines with J gene TRBJ1-1, with D possibly being TRBD1 (5 bases). V was trimmed by 7 bases and J by 1 base, leaving 22 bases between them. The germline V gene encodes CDR1 LNHDA and CDR2 SQIVND (reference sequence). The length of the CDR3 is 17 residues. Here the CDR3 DNA reads TGTGCCAGTATCATCGGTCGGGGCGCGGGGAAGAACACTGAAGCTTTCTTT. It encodes CASIIGRGAGKNTEAFF.

This clone turned up a few times. The chain uses TRBV6-8 and TRBJ2-1, with 10 bases matching TRBD1. Germline values: CDR1 MNHGY, CDR2 SAAAGT. CDR3 length equals 14 residues. The trim removed 4 bases at V and 10 bases at J, leaving 7 bases unmatched. Here the CDR3 DNA reads TGTGCCAGCAGTTCGACCGGGACAGGGGCCGAGCAGTTCTTC. This translates into CASSSTGTGAEQFF.

This clone was detected once. The chain couples TRBV19 to TRBJ2-2; 7 nucleotides agree with TRBD1. The length of the CDR3 is 14 residues. J was trimmed by 4 bases and V by 7 bases; bases with no gene match: 6. CDR1 and CDR2 (germline): LNHDA, SQIVND (reference sequence). The CDR3: CASTKTGPTGELFF. Written as DNA, the CDR3 is TGTGCCAGTACTAAGACAGGGCCCACCGGGGAGCTGTTTTTT.

This clone was seen more than once but under ten times. The chain recombines TRBV11-3 with TRBJ2-1, with D perhaps matching TRBD1 or TRBD2 (6 bases each). In germline, CDR1 is SGHNT, CDR2 YENEEA. This CDR3 is 17 amino acids long. The V and J ends lost 5 bases and 9 bases respectively, with 26 bases between them. CDR3 nucleotide sequence: TGTGCCAGCAGCCCAGGGGTACAGGCTCTTACCGGGAGTGAGCAGTTCTTC. It encodes CASSPGVQALTGSEQFF.

The chain uses TRBV5-1 and TRBJ2-4; D not resolved. Germline values: CDR1 SGHRS, CDR2 YFSETQ. V lost 0 bases and J lost 0, with 10 bases in between. The CDR3 is 16 amino acids. In nucleotides, the CDR3 is TGCGCCAGCAGCTTGGAACCGACCCTAGCCAAAAACATTCAGTACTTC. Translating it yields CASSLEPTLAKNIQYF. The full variable domain, in which reference TRBV5-1 and TRBJ2-4 provide the parts outside the CDR3, is KAGVTQTPRYLIKTRGQQVTLSCSPISGHRSVSWYQQTPGQGLQFLFEYFSETQRNKGNFPGRFSGRQFSNSRSEMNVSTLELGDSALYLCASSLEPTLAKNIQYFGAGTRLSVL.

This clone was seen more than once but under ten times. The chain has TRBV4-1 and TRBJ2-1; tentatively, D is TRBD2 (7 bases). Germline CDR1 MGHRA, CDR2 YSYEKL. V was clipped by 3 bases and J by 5 bases, with 17 bases between them. This CDR3 has 16 residues. The CDR3 nucleotides read TGCGCCAGCAGCCAGAAACGGGGGGCGGGCGACAATGAGCAGTTCTTC. This codes for CASSQKRGAGDNEQFF.

By proportion, this clone is medium-sized. The chain has TRBV11-3 and TRBJ2-3, with D possibly TRBD2 on 5 matching bases. Germline V gene data show CDR1 as SGHNT and CDR2 as YENEEA. This CDR3 comprises 15 residues. Trimming cost V 2 bases and J 0 bases, with 9 bases left between them. Here the CDR3 DNA reads TGTGCCAGCAGCTTAAGGGAGCTTAGCACAGATACGCAGTATTTT. It specifies CASSLRELSTDTQYF.

This clone has just a few counts. CDR3 loop: CASSIRTDNTEAFF. DNA of the CDR3: TGTGCCAGCAGCATTCGGACGGATAACACTGAAGCTTTCTTT. V usage is TRBV9 and J usage is TRBJ1-1; D gene uncertain. The CDR3 loop spans 14 amino acids. CDR1 and CDR2 from the germline V gene are SGDLS and YYNGEE. V was trimmed by 4 bases and J by 2 bases, leaving 12 bases between them. Looking up the rest from reference TRBV9 and TRBJ1-1 gives the full variable domain: DSGVTQTPKHLITATGQRVTLRCSPRSGDLSVYWYQQSLDQGLQFLIQYYNGEERAKGNILERFSAQQFPDLHSELNLSSLELGDSALYFCASSIRTDNTEAFFGQGTRLTVV.

This chain connects TRBV6-8 to TRBJ1-3, with 10 positions matching TRBD1. The CDR3 loop spans 14 amino acids. The V and J ends lost 5 bases and 5 bases, in that order; junction bases with no gene match: 3. CDR1 and CDR2 (germline): MNHGY, SAAAGT. The CDR3 DNA reads as TGTGCCAGCAGTAGACAGGGGGCGCGAAACACCATATATTTT. Protein sequence: CASSRQGARNTIYF.

This clone is medium-sized in the sample. The V call is TRBV11-3, the J call TRBJ1-2; D may be TRBD1 (6 bases). Germline loops: CDR1 SGHNT, CDR2 YENEEA. Deletions cut 8 bases from V and 5 bases from J, with 18 bases between. The CDR3 totals 14 residues. The CDR3 DNA reads TGTGCCAGCCGGGATTCGGGACACCCTTATGGCTACACCTTC. This translates into CASRDSGHPYGYTF.

This chain connects TRBV30 to TRBJ1-5; 9 nucleotides agree with TRBD1. V shed 2 bases and J 5 bases; nucleotides not matched to a gene: 7. The CDR3 sequence is 15 residues long. Germline assignment: CDR1 GTSNPN and CDR2 SVGIG (reference sequence). CDR3 in amino acids: CAWSRRQGVHQPQHF. The CDR3 nucleotides read TGTGCCTGGAGTCGAAGACAGGGGGTCCATCAGCCCCAGCATTTT.

There are a few counts of this clone. The chain combines TRBV11-3 with TRBJ1-5; TRBD1 matches at 9 bases. V lost 1 base, J lost 6 bases, and 7 bases stayed unmatched. The germline V gene encodes CDR1 SGHNT and CDR2 YENEEA. The CDR3 consists of 16 residues. In DNA form, the CDR3 reads TGTGCCAGCAGCTTAGGCCCTACAGGGGGCGGTCAGCCCCAGCATTTT. Its protein product is CASSLGPTGGGQPQHF.

On this clone itself: The same CDR3 is also encoded by other DNA sequences in this sample. The chain is built from TRBV15 and TRBJ2-5; TRBD1 matches at 7 bases. There are 14 residues in the CDR3. Per the germline V gene, CDR1 is LNHNV and CDR2 is YYDKDF (reference sequence). After removal of 0 bases from V and 3 bases from J, the junction contained 1 base not matched to a gene. CDR3 in amino acids: CATSRDGTEETQYF. In DNA form, the CDR3 reads TGTGCCACCAGCAGAGATGGGACAGAAGAGACCCAGTACTTC. The variable domain in full, completed from reference TRBV15 and TRBJ2-5, reads DAMVIQNPRYQVTQFGKPVTLSCSQTLNHNVMYWYQQKSSQAPKLLFHYYDKDFNNEADTPDNFQSRRPNTSFCFLDIRSPGLGDTAMYLCATSRDGTEETQYFGPGTRLLVL.

In its sample, this clone ranks as medium-sized (0.01 to 0.1%). This chain uses TRBV7-1 with TRBJ1-1, with D perhaps matching TRBD1 (6 bases). TRBV7-1 is annotated as an ORF whose role is uncertain. V gave up 5 bases and J gave up 8 bases, with 15 bases separating them. The CDR3 has 13 residues. This chain's CDR3 is CASSPSGAQEAFF. As DNA, the CDR3 is TGTGCCAGCAGCCCCTCAGGGGCGCAAGAAGCTTTCTTT.

This clone was seen more than once but under ten times. The rearrangement links TRBV30 to TRBJ2-3, with a weak D call TRBD2 (5 bases). V dropped 5 bases and J dropped 0 bases, with 9 bases sitting between them. CDR1 is GTSNPN, CDR2 SVGIG, per germline (reference sequence). The CDR3 has 13 amino acids. CDR3 DNA sequence: TGTGCCTGGTCCAAGCGGAGCACAGATACGCAGTATTTT. It specifies CAWSKRSTDTQYF.

This clone came up a few times. The chain employs TRBV30 and TRBJ2-3, with D uncertain. The germline CDR1 and CDR2 sequences are GTSNPN and SVGIG (reference sequence). V dropped 0 bases and J dropped 6 bases, with 10 bases sitting between them. The CDR3 is 13 amino acids. In DNA, the CDR3 is TGTGCCTGGAGTGTTTCAGAGTCGGATACGCAGTATTTT. Protein: CAWSVSESDTQYF. Variable domain in full (rest from reference TRBV30 and TRBJ2-3): SQTIHQWPATLVQPVGSPLSLECTVEGTSNPNLYWYRQAAGRGLQLLFYSVGIGQISSEVPQNLSASRPQDRQFILSSKKLLLSDSGFYLCAWSVSESDTQYFGPGTRLTVL.

This chain links TRBV29-1 with TRBJ1-5, with a possible D match to TRBD1 (6 bases). V lost 5 bases and J 4 bases, leaving 12 bases between the germline ends. In germline, CDR1 is SQVTM, CDR2 ANQGSEA. The CDR3 totals 13 residues. The DNA of the CDR3 is TGCAGCGTTCGGGACAACATTAATCAGCCCCAGCATTTT. Amino acids: CSVRDNINQPQHF.

This clone ranks as medium-sized (0.01 to 0.1%). One junction end disagrees with the germline gene, perhaps due to a read error. The gene calls are TRBV6-8 and TRBJ1-1; 7 bases align to TRBD1. Germline-derived CDR1 and CDR2 are MNHGY and SAAAGT. The CDR3 is 16 residues long. CDR3 amino acids: CAISGGQVGVNTEAFF. Written as DNA, the CDR3 is TGTGCCATCAGTGGCGGACAGGTAGGGGTGAACACTGAAGCTTTCTTT.

By share, this clone ranks as large (0.1 to 1%). The chain combines TRBV28 with TRBJ2-7, with 10 nucleotides matching TRBD1. The CDR3 covers 15 residues. V trimming: 5 bases; J trimming: 1 base; junction bases outside the gene matches: 5. Germline CDR1 reads MDHEN; CDR2 reads SYDVKM. CDR3 nucleotide sequence: TGTGCCAGCAGTAGGGGGACAGGGGATTCCTACGAGCAGTACTTC. Translation: CASSRGTGDSYEQYF.

This clone was seen only a few times. V and J are TRBV15 and TRBJ1-1; D unclear. This CDR3 has 14 amino acids. Germline values: CDR1 LNHNV, CDR2 YYDKDF (reference sequence). V was pared by 0 bases and J by 2 bases, with 7 bases between. The CDR3 spells CATSRDLRNTEAFF. As DNA, the CDR3 is TGTGCCACCAGCAGAGATCTTCGAAACACTGAAGCTTTCTTT.

The chain employs TRBV19 and TRBJ2-1, with TRBD2 matching over 10 bases. The junction had 9 bases not matched to a gene; V was cut back by 4 bases and J by 12 bases. The germline V gene encodes CDR1 LNHDA and CDR2 SQIVND (reference sequence). The length of the CDR3 is 14 residues. The CDR3 region is CASSTAKGLAAQFF. CDR3 in DNA: TGTGCCAGTAGTACCGCCAAAGGACTAGCGGCGCAGTTCTTC.

The chain employs TRBV11-3 and TRBJ2-1; 9 nucleotides match TRBD1. V was clipped by 7 bases and J by 0 bases; unmatched bases: 16. The CDR3 is made up of 19 amino acids. From germline, CDR1 is SGHNT and CDR2 YENEEA. This CDR3 reads CASKPGTGMRSLSYNEQFF. The CDR3 region has the DNA TGTGCCAGCAAACCCGGGACAGGGATGCGCTCTCTCTCCTACAATGAGCAGTTCTTC.

The genes are TRBV30 and TRBJ1-2; D remains ambiguous. There are 12 residues in the CDR3. Per germline, CDR1 GTSNPN and CDR2 SVGIG (reference sequence). The germline V and J ends were trimmed by 2 bases and 2 bases, with 6 bases remaining between them. CDR3 region: CAWSHGNYGYTF. CDR3 DNA sequence: TGTGCCTGGAGTCATGGAAACTATGGCTACACCTTC.